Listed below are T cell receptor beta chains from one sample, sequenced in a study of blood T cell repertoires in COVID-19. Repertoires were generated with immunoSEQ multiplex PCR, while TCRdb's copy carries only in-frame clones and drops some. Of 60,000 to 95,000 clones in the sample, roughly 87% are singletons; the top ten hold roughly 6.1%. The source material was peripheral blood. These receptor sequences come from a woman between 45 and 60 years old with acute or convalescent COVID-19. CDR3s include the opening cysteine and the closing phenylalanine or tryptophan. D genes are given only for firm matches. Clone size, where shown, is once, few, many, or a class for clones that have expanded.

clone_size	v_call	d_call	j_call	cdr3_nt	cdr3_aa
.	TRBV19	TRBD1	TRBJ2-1	TGTGCCAGTAGTATCGCAGGGGGAGTCGGCTCCTACAATGAGCAGTTCTTC	CASSIAGGVGSYNEQFF
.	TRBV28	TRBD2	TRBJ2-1	TGTGCCAGCACCGGGACTAGAGATGAGCAGTTCTTC	CASTGTRDEQFF
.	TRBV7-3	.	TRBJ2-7	TGTGCCAGCAGCTTAGGTGGGAGGATGACCTACGAGCAGTACTTC	CASSLGGRMTYEQYF
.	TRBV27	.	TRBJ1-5	TGTGCCAGCAGTTCCGGGACATATAGCAATCAGCCCCAGCATTTT	CASSSGTYSNQPQHF
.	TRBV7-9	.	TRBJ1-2	TGTGCCAGCAGCGCCGGCGATCGACTGTTCTATGGCTACACCTTC	CASSAGDRLFYGYTF
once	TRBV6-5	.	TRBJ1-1	TGTGCCAGCAGACAACACCTGGACACTGAAGCTTTCTTT	CASRQHLDTEAFF
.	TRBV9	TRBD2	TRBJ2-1	TGTGCCAGCAGCGTAGATATTGCGGCGGGAGCTCGGAATGAGCAGTTCTTC	CASSVDIAAGARNEQFF
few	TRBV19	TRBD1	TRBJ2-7	TGTGCCAGCGCCGGGACAGGAGGCTCCTACGAGCAGTACTTC	CASAGTGGSYEQYF
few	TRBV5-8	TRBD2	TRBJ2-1	TGTGCCAGCAGCACCTGGACCCTAGGGAGGGATGAGCAGTTCTTC	CASSTWTLGRDEQFF
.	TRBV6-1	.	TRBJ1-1	TGTGCCAGCAGTGAAGCGGATGTCAGCCACCGAGGGGGCACTGAAGCTTTCTTT	CASSEADVSHRGGTEAFF
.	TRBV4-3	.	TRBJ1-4	TGCGCCAGCAGCCAAAATACAGCGGACTTTAATGAAAAACTGTTTTTT	CASSQNTADFNEKLFF
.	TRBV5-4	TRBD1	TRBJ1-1	TGTGCCAGCAGCCTGGACAGGGGGAACACTGAAGCTTTCTTT	CASSLDRGNTEAFF
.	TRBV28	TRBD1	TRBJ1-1	TGTGCCAGCAGGCTCACGAGGGGGCGCACTGAAGCTTTCTTT	CASRLTRGRTEAFF
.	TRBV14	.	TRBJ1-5	TGTGCCAGCAGCCAAGGCGGGGTTAATCAGCCCCAGCATTTT	CASSQGGVNQPQHF
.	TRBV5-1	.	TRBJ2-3	TGCGCCAGCAGCCCTACCTCAGGGGGCACAGATACGCAGTATTTT	CASSPTSGGTDTQYF
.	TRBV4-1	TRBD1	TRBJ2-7	TGCGCCAGCAGCCAGTCCCTCGGACAGGGAGGACGCGAGCAGTACTTC	CASSQSLGQGGREQYF
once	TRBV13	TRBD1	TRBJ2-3	TGTGCCAGCAGCACACGGGACAGGGTTATTACGCAGTATTTT	CASSTRDRVITQYF
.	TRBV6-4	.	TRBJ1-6	TGTGCCAGCAGTGAACGGAGTCCGGGCTCCTATAATTCACCCCTCCACTTT	CASSERSPGSYNSPLHF
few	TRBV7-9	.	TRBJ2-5	TGTGCCAGCAGCTACTACCGGGACTACCAAGAGACCCAGTACTTC	CASSYYRDYQETQYF
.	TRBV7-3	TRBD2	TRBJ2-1	TGTGCCAGCAGCATTACTAGCGGGAGTGAATCTGAGCAGTTCTTC	CASSITSGSESEQFF
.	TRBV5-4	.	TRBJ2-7	TGTGCCAGCAGCTTGGTTAGGGGTCCGGGGGACGAGCAGTACTTC	CASSLVRGPGDEQYF
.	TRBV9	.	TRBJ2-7	TGTGCCAGCAGCGTAGAGGCGGTTAGCTCCTACGAGCAGTACTTC	CASSVEAVSSYEQYF
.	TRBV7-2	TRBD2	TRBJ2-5	TGTGCCAGCAGCTTAATAGCGGGAGGAGAGACCCAGTACTTC	CASSLIAGGETQYF
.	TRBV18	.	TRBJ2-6	TGTGCCAGCTCAACAGGGACAGGGGCCAACGTCCTGACTTTC	CASSTGTGANVLTF
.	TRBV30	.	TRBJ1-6	TGTGCCTGGAGTCCCGCTCCCGGGGGTTCACCCCTCCACTTT	CAWSPAPGGSPLHF
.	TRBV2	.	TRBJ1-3	TGTGCCAGCAGCCTCATGGGTACAGGTCCTGGAAACACCATATATTTT	CASSLMGTGPGNTIYF
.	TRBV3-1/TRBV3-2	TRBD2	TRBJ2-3	TGTGCCAGCAGCCCCTGGACTAGCGGGGGAGCGAGCACAGATACGCAGTATTTT	CASSPWTSGGASTDTQYF
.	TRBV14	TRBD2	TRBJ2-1	TGTGCCAGCAGCCAAGGACTAGCGGGCCTATCCTACAATGAGCAGTTCTTC	CASSQGLAGLSYNEQFF
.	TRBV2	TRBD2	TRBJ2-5	TGTGCCAGCACCTTAGCTAGCGGGAGCGGGGAGACCCAGTACTTC	CASTLASGSGETQYF
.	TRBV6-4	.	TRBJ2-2	TGTGCCAGCAAACTTCTCGCGAACACCGGGGAGCTGTTTTTT	CASKLLANTGELFF
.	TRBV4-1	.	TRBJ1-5	TGCGCCAGCAGCCAAATCGGGGGGGGCAGCAATCAGCCCCAGCATTTT	CASSQIGGGSNQPQHF
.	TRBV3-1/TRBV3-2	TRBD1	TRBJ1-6	TGTGCCAGCAGCCAAGTCCCCCCAGGGGGAAATTCACCCCTCCACTTT	CASSQVPPGGNSPLHF
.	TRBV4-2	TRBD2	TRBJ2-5	TGTGCCAGCAGGGCGAGCGGGGCCCCCCAAGAGACCCAGTACTTC	CASRASGAPQETQYF
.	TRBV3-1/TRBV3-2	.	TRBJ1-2	TGTGCCAGCAGCCCCTGGGAGCGGGCGATAGGCTACACCTTC	CASSPWERAIGYTF
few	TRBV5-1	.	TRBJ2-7	TGCGCCAGCAGCTTGGGTACCTACGAGCAGTACTTC	CASSLGTYEQYF
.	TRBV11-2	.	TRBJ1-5	TGTGCCAGCAGCTTAGGAGACTACCCCACGCGGGAGCCCCAGCATTTT	CASSLGDYPTREPQHF
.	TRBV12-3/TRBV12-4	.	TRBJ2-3	TGTGCCAGCAGGGACCATAGCGCAGATACGCAGTATTTT	CASRDHSADTQYF
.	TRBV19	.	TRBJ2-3	TGTGCCAGTAGTATAGCGGGCCAGGGGGGAGATACGCAGTATTTT	CASSIAGQGGDTQYF
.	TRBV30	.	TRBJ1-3	TGTGCCTGGAGTCCGACCAGGGGAACCATATATTTT	CAWSPTRGTIYF
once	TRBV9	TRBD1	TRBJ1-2	TGTGCCAGCAGACTTGCCCTGTGGGACAGGGAGCGAATAGGCTACACCTTC	CASRLALWDRERIGYTF
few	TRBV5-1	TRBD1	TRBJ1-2	TGCGCCAGCAGCGCCGACAGGGATGGCTACACCTTC	CASSADRDGYTF
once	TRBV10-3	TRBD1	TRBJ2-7	TGTGCCATCAGCGACCCTGGGACAGGGAACTCCTACGAGCAGTACTTC	CAISDPGTGNSYEQYF
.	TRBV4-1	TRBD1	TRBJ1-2	TGCGCCAGCAGCCAAGCGACAGGGGGCTCCTATGGCTACACCTTC	CASSQATGGSYGYTF
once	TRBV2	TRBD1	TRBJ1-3	TGTGCCAGCAGCGGGGGACAGGGGCGCCCCGGGGGAAACACCATATATTTT	CASSGGQGRPGGNTIYF
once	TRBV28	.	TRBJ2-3	TGTGCCAGCAGTCTACGTGATACGCAGTATTTT	CASSLRDTQYF
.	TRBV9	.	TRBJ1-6	TGTGCCAGCAGCGCAGAACCGGGACACCTCAATTCACCCCTCCACTTT	CASSAEPGHLNSPLHF
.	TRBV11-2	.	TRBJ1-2	TGTGCCAGCAGCTTAACTCAGACTGTTTCGGATGGCTACACCTTC	CASSLTQTVSDGYTF
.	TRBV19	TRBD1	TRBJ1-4	TGTGCCAGTTCCCCGACAGGGACGAGTAATGAAAAACTGTTTTTT	CASSPTGTSNEKLFF
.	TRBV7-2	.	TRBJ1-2	TGTGCCAGCAGCTTGGGGCCCACAACTAACTATGGCTACACCTTC	CASSLGPTTNYGYTF